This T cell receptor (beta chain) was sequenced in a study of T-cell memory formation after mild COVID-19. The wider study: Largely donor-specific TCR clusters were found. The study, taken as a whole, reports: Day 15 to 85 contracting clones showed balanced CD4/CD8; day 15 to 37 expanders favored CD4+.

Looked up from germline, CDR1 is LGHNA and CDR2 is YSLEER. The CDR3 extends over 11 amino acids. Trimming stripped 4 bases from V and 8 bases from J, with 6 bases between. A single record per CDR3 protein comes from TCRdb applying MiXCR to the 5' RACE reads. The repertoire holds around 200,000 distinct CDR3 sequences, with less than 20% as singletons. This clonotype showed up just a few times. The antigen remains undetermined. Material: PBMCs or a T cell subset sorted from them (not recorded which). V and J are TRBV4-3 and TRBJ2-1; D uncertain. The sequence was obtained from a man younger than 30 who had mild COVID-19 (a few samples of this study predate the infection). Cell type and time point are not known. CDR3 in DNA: TGCGCCAGCAGCCGCCAGGATGAGCAGTTCTTC. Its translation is CASSRQDEQFF.